These 15 T cell receptor beta chains were sequenced from one sample in a study of cytomegalovirus exposure and HLA in healthy donors. The PCR used 60 Vbeta and 13 Jbeta primers. Using immunoSEQ multiplex PCR, the repertoire was profiled, and TCRdb retains in-frame clones only, with some absent. The sample lists over 110,000 clones, approximately 83% seen once, with less than 3% in the top ten. The sample was PBMCs. The receptors here all came from a male donor in good health and CMV-seronegative.

The rearrangement joins TRBV2 to TRBJ2-3; weak D call: TRBD2 (6 bases). The CDR3 has 12 amino acids. V was pared by 7 bases and J by 4 bases, with 9 bases between. Germline V lookup: CDR1 SNHLY, CDR2 FYNNEI. The CDR3 spells CASTTGADTQYF. The CDR3 DNA is TGTGCCAGCACGACGGGGGCAGATACGCAGTATTTT.

This sequence joins TRBV27 and TRBJ2-7; 7 positions agree with TRBD1. The V and J ends lost 8 bases and 2 bases, in that order; junction bases with no gene match: 9. From germline, CDR1 is MNHEY and CDR2 SMNVEV (reference sequence). The length of the CDR3 is 14 residues. CDR3 amino acids: CASGTGTAAYEQYF. The CDR3 DNA reads TGTGCCAGCGGAACCGGGACAGCAGCCTACGAGCAGTACTTC.

The chain couples TRBV21-1 to TRBJ2-3; the table's D call, TRBD2, was not checked against the DNA. TRBV21-1 is annotated as a pseudogene. The CDR3 is 17 amino acids. In DNA, the CDR3 is TGTGCCAGCAGCAAAGGACCAGCGGGAGCTAGCACAGATACGCAGTATTTT. This sequence encodes CASSKGPAGASTDTQYF.

Only one count was recorded for this clone. The gene calls are TRBV7-2 and TRBJ2-7; 8 bases fit TRBD1. Trimming at V came to 5 bases and at J to 6 bases, leaving 18 bases not matched to a gene. Germline assignment: CDR1 SGHTA and CDR2 FQGNSA. This CDR3 comprises 17 residues. CDR3 sequence: CASSPLAVTGARSEQYF. CDR3 in DNA: TGTGCCAGCAGCCCCCTCGCCGTGACAGGGGCAAGAAGCGAGCAGTACTTC. Based on the CDR3 plus reference TRBV7-2 and TRBJ2-7, the full variable domain is GAGVSQSPSNKVTEKGKDVELRCDPISGHTALYWYRQSLGQGLEFLIYFQGNSAPDKSGLPSDRFSAERTGGSVSTLTIQRTQQEDSAVYLCASSPLAVTGARSEQYFGPGTRLTVT.

A note on this clone: Germline and junction disagree at one end, which may indicate a read error. V and J are TRBV27 and TRBJ2-1; D is unclear. This CDR3 contains 13 residues. The V gene's germline CDR1 is MNHEY and CDR2 SMNVEV (reference sequence). CDR3 nucleotide sequence: TGTGCCAGCAGTCCGACATCCTCCAATGAGCAGTTCTTC. This sequence encodes CASSPTSSNEQFF.

Of note for this clone: The sample holds other DNA sequences that translate to the same CDR3. This chain uses TRBV5-1 with TRBJ1-2; 10 positions match TRBD1. The CDR3 is made up of 15 amino acids. Per the germline V gene, CDR1 is SGHRS and CDR2 is YFSETQ. The ends lost 4 bases at V and 7 bases at J; junction bases unmatched: 10. In nucleotides, the CDR3 is TGCGCCAGCAGCCTGAAGACAGGGGGCAAAGTTGGCTACACCTTC. It yields the protein CASSLKTGGKVGYTF.

This chain joins TRBV2 and TRBJ2-5; D possibly corresponds to TRBD1 (7 bases). The CDR3 extends over 14 amino acids. The germline gives CDR1 SNHLY, CDR2 FYNNEI. Trimming removed 6 bases from V and 0 bases from J, with 11 bases in between. This CDR3 is CASRAGQYQETQYF. The CDR3 nucleotides read TGTGCCAGCAGGGCGGGACAGTACCAAGAGACCCAGTACTTC.

The rearrangement uses TRBV7-9 and TRBJ1-5; perhaps TRBD1 as D (5 bases). The CDR3 runs to 15 residues. Trimming removed 3 bases at V and 3 bases at J, with 12 bases between. Germline V lookup: CDR1 SEHNR, CDR2 FQNEAQ (reference sequence). CDR3 in amino acids: CASSFSGTLNQPQHF. The CDR3 DNA sequence: TGTGCCAGCAGCTTTAGCGGGACTCTCAATCAGCCCCAGCATTTT.

This clone came up a few times. The chain is built from TRBV7-2 and TRBJ2-7, with D maybe TRBD2 (5 bases). Germline lookup yields CDR1 SGHTA and CDR2 FQGNSA. The CDR3 has 15 amino acids. The germline V and J ends were trimmed by 3 bases and 0 bases, with 12 bases remaining between them. CDR3 residues: CASSFLSDPSYEQYF. The CDR3 bases are TGTGCCAGCAGCTTTCTTAGCGATCCCTCCTACGAGCAGTACTTC.

This chain joins TRBV19 and TRBJ2-1, with 10 positions matching TRBD2. Germline CDR1 is LNHDA and CDR2 is SQIVND (reference sequence). With V trimmed by 1 base and J by 8 bases, 5 bases remained unmatched. There are 15 residues in the CDR3. The DNA for the CDR3 is TGTGCCAGTAGTATAGTAGCGGGAGGCGTCTATGAGCAGTTCTTC. It translates to CASSIVAGGVYEQFF.

The rearrangement links TRBV2 to TRBJ2-1; D is possibly TRBD2 (5 bases). Trimming removed 6 bases from V and 7 bases from J, with 16 bases in between. CDR1 is SNHLY and CDR2 is FYNNEI in the germline V gene. CDR3 length equals 14 residues. DNA for the CDR3: TGTGCCAGCAGGAGGGCTAGTGGTTGGAATGAGCAGTTCTTC. This sequence encodes CASRRASGWNEQFF.

The rearrangement joins TRBV7-9 to TRBJ2-7; D is uncertain. This CDR3 has 11 amino acids. V was clipped by 1 base and J by 6 bases, with 4 bases between them. Germline V lookup: CDR1 SEHNR, CDR2 FQNEAQ (reference sequence). The CDR3 is CASSLDLEQYF. In nucleotides, the CDR3 is TGTGCCAGCAGCTTAGATCTCGAGCAGTACTTC. Drawing the rest from reference TRBV7-9 and TRBJ2-7, the complete variable domain is DTGVSQNPRHKITKRGQNVTFRCDPISEHNRLYWYRQTLGQGPEFLTYFQNEAQLEKSRLLSDRFSAERPKGSFSTLEIQRTEQGDSAMYLCASSLDLEQYFGPGTRLTVT.

This chain joins TRBV28 and TRBJ2-7; 7 bases are a match to TRBD1. The CDR3 length is 12 residues. Germline V gene data show CDR1 as MDHEN and CDR2 as SYDVKM. Trimming removed 5 bases from V and 5 bases from J; junction bases left unmatched: 3. CDR3 residues: CASSLQGNEQYF. The CDR3 DNA follows: TGTGCCAGCAGTCTACAGGGGAACGAGCAGTACTTC.

The chain carries TRBV5-6 and TRBJ2-3, with D unresolved. This CDR3 is built from 17 residues. Between the trimmed V and J ends, which lost 1 base and 3 bases, there was a span of 18 bases. Per germline, CDR1 SGHDT and CDR2 YYEEEE. The CDR3 sequence: CASSLFATFLTTDTQYF. The CDR3 DNA is TGTGCCAGCAGCTTGTTCGCGACTTTTTTGACGACAGATACGCAGTATTTT.

This clone has only a few counts. The rearrangement uses TRBV19 and TRBJ2-1; TRBD2 matches at 8 bases. Germline lookup yields CDR1 LNHDA and CDR2 SQIVND (reference sequence). After removal of 2 bases from V and 6 bases from J, the junction contained 6 bases not matched to a gene. The CDR3 length is 15 residues. CDR3 loop: CASSIYGTRGNEQFF. The CDR3 DNA follows: TGTGCCAGTAGTATATATGGGACTAGAGGCAATGAGCAGTTCTTC.